This T cell receptor beta chain was obtained from a study of T-cell memory formation after mild COVID-19. Trimming removed 1 base from V and 3 bases from J, with 12 bases in between. This CDR3 contains 16 residues. Germline V gene sequence: CDR1 LGHNA, CDR2 YSLEER. This clonotype has a count of ten or more. TCRdb re-called the 5' RACE reads with MiXCR, one entry per CDR3 protein. The sample holds about 200,000 distinct CDR3 sequences; just over 9.5% are singletons and the top ten take around 3.3%. Material: PBMCs or a T cell subset sorted from them (not recorded which). This receptor was taken from a man between 18 and 29 years old who had mild COVID-19 (a few samples of this study predate the infection). Cell type and time point are not known. The chain carries TRBV4-3 and TRBJ2-2; D unclear. In nucleotides, the CDR3 is TGCGCCAGCAGCCAAGTATCTTACCGGGACACCGGGGAGCTGTTTTTT. This sequence encodes CASSQVSYRDTGELFF.